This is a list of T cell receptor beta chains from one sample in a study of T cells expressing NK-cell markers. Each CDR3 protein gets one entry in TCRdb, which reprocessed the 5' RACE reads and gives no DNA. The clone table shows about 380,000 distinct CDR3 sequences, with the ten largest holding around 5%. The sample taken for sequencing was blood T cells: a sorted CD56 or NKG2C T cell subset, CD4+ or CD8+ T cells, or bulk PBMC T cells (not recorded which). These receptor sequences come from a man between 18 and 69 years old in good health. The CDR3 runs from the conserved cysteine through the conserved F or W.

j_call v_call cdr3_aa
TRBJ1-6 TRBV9 CASSAGDRGSPLHF
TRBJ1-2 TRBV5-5 CASSLGNPVSDGYTF
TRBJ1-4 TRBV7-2 CASSLWAPGGGNEKLFF
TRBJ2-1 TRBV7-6 CASSRTPNNEQFF
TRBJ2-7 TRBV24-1 CATSDSGRSYEQYF
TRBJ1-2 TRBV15 CATSRGTGTGYTF
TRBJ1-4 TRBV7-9 CASSLQGPGEKLFF
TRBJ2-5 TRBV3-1 CASSSSGGLETQYF
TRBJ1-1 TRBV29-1 CSVGGGVTEAFF
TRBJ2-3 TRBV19 CASSDAIFGTDTQYF
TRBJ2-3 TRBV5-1 CASSSSGGAASGTDTQYF
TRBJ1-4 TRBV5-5 CASSGGDSDGWGKLFF
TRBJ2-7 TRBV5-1 CASSLGPSTGGLYEQYF
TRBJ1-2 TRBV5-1 CASSPDRAGGYTF
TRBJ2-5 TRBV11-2 CASSLPPGGGGARKTQYF
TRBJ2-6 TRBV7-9 CASSPRQGANVLTF
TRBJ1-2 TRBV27 CASSLSGTGIRGYTF
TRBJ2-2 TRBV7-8 CASSKRQGTNTGELFF
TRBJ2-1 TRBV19 CASIPGPSSYNEQFF
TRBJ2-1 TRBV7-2 CASSSRSGGEDNEQFF
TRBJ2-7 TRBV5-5 CASSRRGGQDEQYF
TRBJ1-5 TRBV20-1 CSAIRENREGYSNQPQHF
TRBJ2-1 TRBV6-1 CASSNAGTFLYNEQFF
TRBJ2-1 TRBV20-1 CSARDLDAFENEQFF
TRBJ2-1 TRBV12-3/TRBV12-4 CASSFALGIRVNEQFF
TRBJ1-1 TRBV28 CASSDLWGAEAFF
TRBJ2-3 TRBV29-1 CSVATGQKKDTQYF
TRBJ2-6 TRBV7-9 CASSFGGRSLGANVLTF
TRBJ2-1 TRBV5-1 CASSPDRVWDNEQFF
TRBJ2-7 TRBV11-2 CASSGTGQGVSEQYF
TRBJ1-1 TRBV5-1 CASSPDRGLLTEAFF
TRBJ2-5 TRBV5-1 CASSLAGQGSFDQETQYF
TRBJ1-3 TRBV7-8 CASSLAMGLSGNTIYF
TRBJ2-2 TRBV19 CASSNRVTGELFF
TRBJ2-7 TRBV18 CASSPPNTDTYEQYF
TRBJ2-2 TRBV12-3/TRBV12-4 CASTPGPSSNTGELFF
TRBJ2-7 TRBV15 CATSRDPGTGVNEQYF